This T cell receptor beta chain was captured by sequencing in a study of blood T cell repertoires in COVID-19. On the study more broadly: Specimens from acute and convalescent COVID-19 originated in the United States, Italy and Spain. T cells, B-cell-depleted T cells, or PBMCs supplied cDNA or gDNA.

Original processing notes: Counts of nucleated cells, estimated from reference gene primer amplification, were obtained. Data came from immunoSEQ multiplex PCR; TCRdb stores just in-frame clones and leaves some out. The V and J calls and clone size are taken from that table; D and trimming were inferred from the DNA. The top ten hold about a fifth of the sample, which has tens of thousands of clones, about nine tenths seen once. CDR3 length: 15 residues. The V gene's germline CDR1 is GTSNPN and CDR2 SVGIG (reference sequence). Deletions cut 5 bases from V and 3 bases from J, with 14 bases between. V and J are TRBV30 and TRBJ1-6; D might be TRBD1 (5 bases). This clonotype was obtained from a woman in her 50s with active or convalescent COVID-19. The sample taken for sequencing was peripheral blood. For the CDR3, the DNA is TGTGCCTGGGGCGTCGGACACAACTATAATTCACCCCTCCACTTT. It codes for CAWGVGHNYNSPLHF.